This T cell receptor (beta chain) emerged from a study of Ad26.COV2.S vaccination and SARS-CoV-2 variants. Treatment of the sample: 19 received Ad26.COV2.S at low or high dose, single or two shots; about 5 received placebo; per-sample allocation not given. Samples analyzed were those drawn on day 63 after the first vaccine or placebo injection. Clones were sequenced by immunoSEQ multiplex PCR, and TCRdb holds only the in-frame ones, with some missing. Here the sample spans roughly 450,000 clones, approximately 90% being singletons. The CDR3 extends over 17 amino acids. V lost 0 bases to trimming and J lost 5 bases, with 18 bases between them. The germline CDR1 and CDR2 sequences are LGHNA and YSLEER.

The TCR was taken from a person between 18 and 65 years old who received the Ad26.COV2.S COVID-19 vaccine or a placebo. This specimen was peripheral blood, taken in a trial of Ad26.COV2.S vaccine versus placebo. The chain combines TRBV4-3 with TRBJ2-3, with D perhaps matching TRBD2 (5 bases). Written as DNA, the CDR3 is TGCGCCAGCAGCCAAGATTTTCCGGGGAGTGGAGAAGATACGCAGTATTTT. This gives the protein CASSQDFPGSGEDTQYF.